This passage covers 8 T cell receptor beta chains from one sample sequenced in a study of human T cells and chemical hapten exposure. Noted time point: patch test 3, about 24 weeks after DPC sensitization. Treatment noted: therapeutic diphenylcyclopropenone sensitization with weekly scalp DPC. TCRdb ran MiXCR on the RACE reads and lists one entry per CDR3 protein. The repertoire holds about 170,000 distinct CDR3 sequences, 25% to 30% seen once, with approximately 2.1% in the top ten. Sequencing was performed on whole blood, taken in connection with sensitization to the hapten diphenylcyclopropenone (DPC). These receptor sequences come from a young woman with alopecia areata. Some clones in this sample may be carry-over from other donors' samples.

The genes are TRBV27 and TRBJ1-6, with no clear D. Trimming removed 2 bases at V and 11 bases at J, with 1 base between. Germline V gives CDR1 MNHEY, CDR2 SMNVEV (reference sequence). CDR3 size: 10 residues. The CDR3 here is CASSLPPLHF. The CDR3 bases are TGTGCCAGCAGTTTACCACCCCTCCACTTT.

The chain links TRBV12-3 or TRBV12-4 to TRBJ2-7; 9 bases fit TRBD1. This CDR3 spans 12 amino acids. Trimming at V came to 6 bases and at J to 9 bases, leaving 6 bases not matched to a gene. The CDR3 nucleotides are TGTGCCAGCAGCGCCGGGACAGGGTGGCAGTACTTC. This codes for CASSAGTGWQYF.

This clonotype was detected a few times. This sequence joins TRBV6-4 and TRBJ1-2; 7 bases align to TRBD1. Germline CDR1 is MRHNA and CDR2 is SNTAGT. The CDR3 is 13 residues long. V lost 6 bases, J lost 7 bases, and 8 bases stayed unmatched. CDR3 in DNA: TGTGCCAGCAGCCCGGGAGGGACAGTTGGCTACACCTTC. Translating it yields CASSPGGTVGYTF.

The count of this clonotype is one. This chain uses TRBV11-2 with TRBJ2-3, with TRBD2 matching 9 bases. With 5 bases clipped from V and 4 bases from J, the junction kept 10 bases outside the gene matches. Germline CDR1 reads SGHAT; CDR2 reads FQNNGV. The CDR3 is 16 residues long. In DNA form, the CDR3 reads TGTGCCAGCAGCCCCAGACTAGCGGACATATCAGATACGCAGTATTTT. This sequence encodes CASSPRLADISDTQYF.

The rearrangement uses TRBV5-1 and TRBJ2-1; tentatively, D is TRBD2 (6 bases). The CDR3 is 13 residues long. The V gene lost 4 bases and the J gene lost 7 bases, with 12 bases spanning the gap. Germline-derived CDR1 and CDR2 are SGHRS and YFSETQ. Here the CDR3 DNA reads TGCGCCAGCAGCGGGGGACTTCTGAATGAGCAGTTCTTC. Translating it yields CASSGGLLNEQFF.

This chain joins TRBV7-2 and TRBJ1-5; D perhaps matches TRBD1 (6 bases). Germline V gene sequence: CDR1 SGHTA, CDR2 FQGNSA. This CDR3 is built from 14 residues. V dropped 5 bases and J dropped 5 bases, with 13 bases sitting between them. CDR3 nucleotides: TGTGCCAGCAGCCTTGACAGGTCGGATCAGCCCCAGCATTTT. It is translated as CASSLDRSDQPQHF.

This clonotype was counted at least ten times. The chain links TRBV2 to TRBJ2-1, with D perhaps given as TRBD1 or TRBD2 (6 bases each). Per the germline V gene, CDR1 is SNHLY and CDR2 is FYNNEI. There are 14 residues in the CDR3. V dropped 5 bases and J dropped 5 bases, with 13 bases sitting between them. The CDR3 nucleotides are TGTGCCAGCAGTAGGGGGGTTTCCAACAATGAGCAGTTCTTC. It yields the protein CASSRGVSNNEQFF.

V gene TRBV12-3 or TRBV12-4 combines with J gene TRBJ2-2, with a weak D call TRBD2 (5 bases). The CDR3 extends over 16 amino acids. Trimming cost V 2 bases and J 0 bases, with 10 bases left between them. In DNA form, the CDR3 reads TGTGCCAGCAGTTTACGGAGCGGTCCGAACACCGGGGAGCTGTTTTTT. Encoded protein: CASSLRSGPNTGELFF.